What follows is one TCR beta chain and its context. This sample is drawn from a study of blood T cell repertoires in COVID-19. TCRdb keeps only in-frame clones here, not all; method: immunoSEQ multiplex PCR. The sample lists about 220,000 clones, 82% occurring once. V was pared by 6 bases and J by 4 bases, with 15 bases between. CDR3 length: 14 amino acids. CDR1 is SGHTA, CDR2 FQGNSA, per germline. This receptor was obtained from a woman aged 55-75 years who had recovered from COVID-19. The chain joins TRBV7-2 to TRBJ1-2, with a tentative D call TRBD1 (5 bases). The sequenced material came from PBMCs or T cells enriched from blood (not recorded which). The CDR3 DNA follows: TGTGCCAGCAGTCCCGGTTCGGGGGGCTATGGCTACACCTTC. Translation gives CASSPGSGGYGYTF.